This T cell receptor beta chain was captured in a study of beta chain features in type 1 diabetes. Background on the study: All samples combined gave roughly 110,000,000 sorted cells for examination.

The CDR3 consists of 13 residues. The V gene's germline CDR1 is MNHEY and CDR2 SVGAGI. Unmatched junction bases numbered 1, after V lost 2 bases and J lost 4 bases. Every isolated RNA sample was fully reverse transcribed, so sequencing captured expressed TCRB transcripts. Assay: immunoSEQ multiplex PCR; the TCRdb copy retains only in-frame clones and omits some. This table has 350,000 to 400,000 clones, roughly 13% appearing once. Notes on the study in general: All four CD4+ subsets of Type 1 diabetes patients contained TCRB CDR3s that were moderately but significantly shorter.

Each of the CD4+ naive, central memory, regulatory and stem cell-like memory populations was sorted via CD45RO/CCR7/CD25/CD127/CD95/CD27. Post-sort purity exceeded 98% for all sorted populations. A remark on this clone: The target antigen is unknown.

The receptor comes from a woman aged 18-35 years with type 1 diabetes. The chain carries TRBV6-5 and TRBJ1-1; 7 nucleotides agree with TRBD1. The specimen was naive CD4+ T cells from blood. This CDR3 reads CASSYAGGTEAFF. As DNA, the CDR3 is TGTGCCAGCAGTTACGCAGGGGGCACTGAAGCTTTCTTT.